This T cell receptor (beta chain) originates from a study of early stage breast cancer tumors. In the study overall: Each sample averaged around 9.4-fold read coverage.

The method was immunoSEQ multiplex PCR; TCRdb's version includes in-frame clones alone and lacks a portion of them. The sample lists 9,700 or so clones, 60% to 85% occurring once. Sampling of the adjacent normal breast tissue occurred roughly 1.8-4 cm from the tumor. CDR3 length: 14 residues. Germline V lookup: CDR1 SGHDN, CDR2 FVKESK. V lost 1 base to trimming and J lost 3 bases; unmatched junction nucleotides: 1. Sequences were obtained from normal breast tissue next to the tumor. The sequence was collected from a person aged 40 to 50 with breast cancer. V is TRBV14 and J is TRBJ2-7, with TRBD1 matching over 9 bases. DNA for the CDR3: TGTGCCAGCAGCCAAGTGACAGGGGGCTACGAGCAGTACTTC. Translating it yields CASSQVTGGYEQYF.